Sequencing of this T cell receptor beta chain was carried out in a study of cytotoxic CD8 clonotypes in ibrutinib-treated CLL. The assay was immunoSEQ multiplex PCR, and TCRdb's table has in-frame clones only and misses some. This repertoire shows 110,000 to 150,000 clones, 60% to 85% found once; its top ten account for approximately 28%. V gave up 3 bases and J gave up 7 bases; unmatched junction bases: 7. The V gene's germline CDR1 is SGHNT and CDR2 YENEEA. This CDR3 has 16 amino acids. The sequenced sample was PBMCs, obtained after 12 months of ibrutinib treatment. The TCR sequence derives from a human donor with chronic lymphocytic leukemia. The chain uses TRBV11-3 and TRBJ2-1; 12 bases match TRBD2. The CDR3 loop is CASSFLAGGIRNEQFF. CDR3 sequence (DNA): TGTGCCAGCAGCTTCCTAGCGGGAGGGATTAGGAATGAGCAGTTCTTC.